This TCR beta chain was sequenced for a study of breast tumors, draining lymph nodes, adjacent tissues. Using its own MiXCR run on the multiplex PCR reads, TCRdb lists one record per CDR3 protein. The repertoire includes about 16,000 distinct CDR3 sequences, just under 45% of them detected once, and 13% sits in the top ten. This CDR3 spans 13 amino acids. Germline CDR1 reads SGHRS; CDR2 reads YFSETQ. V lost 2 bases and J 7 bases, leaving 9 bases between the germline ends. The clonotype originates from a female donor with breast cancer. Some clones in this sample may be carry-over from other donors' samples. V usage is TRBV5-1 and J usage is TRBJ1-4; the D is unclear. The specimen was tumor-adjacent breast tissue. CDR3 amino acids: CASSFGLGEKLFF. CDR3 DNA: TGCGCCAGCAGCTTTGGGCTGGGTGAAAAACTGTTTTTT.